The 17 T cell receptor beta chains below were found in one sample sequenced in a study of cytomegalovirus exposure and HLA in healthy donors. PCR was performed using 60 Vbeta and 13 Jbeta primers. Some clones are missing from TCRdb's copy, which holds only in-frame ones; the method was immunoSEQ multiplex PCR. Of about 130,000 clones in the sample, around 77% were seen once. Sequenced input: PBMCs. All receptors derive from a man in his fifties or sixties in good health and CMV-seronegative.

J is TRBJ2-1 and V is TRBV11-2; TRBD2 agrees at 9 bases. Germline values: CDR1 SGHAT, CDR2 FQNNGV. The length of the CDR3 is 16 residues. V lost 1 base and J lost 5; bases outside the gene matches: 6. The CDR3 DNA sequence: TGTGCCAGCAGCTTAGGTGGACTAGCGCTTCACAATGAGCAGTTCTTC. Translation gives CASSLGGLALHNEQFF.

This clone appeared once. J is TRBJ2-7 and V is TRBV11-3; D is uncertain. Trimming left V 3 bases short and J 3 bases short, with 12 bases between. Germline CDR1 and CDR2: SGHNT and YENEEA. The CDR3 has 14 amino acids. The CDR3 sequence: CASSLGPQDYEQYF. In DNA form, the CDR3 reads TGTGCCAGCAGCTTGGGCCCGCAGGACTACGAGCAGTACTTC.

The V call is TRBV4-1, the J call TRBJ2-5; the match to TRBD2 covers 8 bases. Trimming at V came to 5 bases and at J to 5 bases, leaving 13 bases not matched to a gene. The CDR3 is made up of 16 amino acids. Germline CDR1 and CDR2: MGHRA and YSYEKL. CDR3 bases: TGCGCCAGCAGCTTGGGGCGAGCGGGAGTTTTGGAGACCCAGTACTTC. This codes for CASSLGRAGVLETQYF.

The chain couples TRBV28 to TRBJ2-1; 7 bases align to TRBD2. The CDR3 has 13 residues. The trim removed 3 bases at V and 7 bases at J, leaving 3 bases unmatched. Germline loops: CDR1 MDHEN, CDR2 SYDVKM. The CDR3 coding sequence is TGTGCCAGCAGTTTCACGGGGGGAAATGAGCAGTTCTTC. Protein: CASSFTGGNEQFF.

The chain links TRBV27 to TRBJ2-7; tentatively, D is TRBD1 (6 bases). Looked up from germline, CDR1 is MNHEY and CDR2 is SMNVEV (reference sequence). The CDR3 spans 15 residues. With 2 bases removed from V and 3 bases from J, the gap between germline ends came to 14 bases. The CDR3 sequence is CASSLGAGDIYEQYF. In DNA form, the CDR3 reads TGTGCCAGCAGTTTAGGGGCAGGGGACATCTACGAGCAGTACTTC.

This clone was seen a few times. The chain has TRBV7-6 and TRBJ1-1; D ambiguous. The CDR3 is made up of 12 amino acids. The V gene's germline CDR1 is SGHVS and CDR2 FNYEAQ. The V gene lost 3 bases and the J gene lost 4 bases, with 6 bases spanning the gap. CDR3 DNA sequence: TGTGCCAGCAGCTTCGAGGGCACTGAAGCTTTCTTT. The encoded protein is CASSFEGTEAFF.

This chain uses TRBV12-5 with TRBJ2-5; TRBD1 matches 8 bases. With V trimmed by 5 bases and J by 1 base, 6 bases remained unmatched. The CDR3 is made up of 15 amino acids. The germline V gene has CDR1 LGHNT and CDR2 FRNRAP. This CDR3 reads CASGIGTGPQETQYF. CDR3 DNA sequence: TGTGCTAGTGGTATCGGGACAGGCCCCCAAGAGACCCAGTACTTC.

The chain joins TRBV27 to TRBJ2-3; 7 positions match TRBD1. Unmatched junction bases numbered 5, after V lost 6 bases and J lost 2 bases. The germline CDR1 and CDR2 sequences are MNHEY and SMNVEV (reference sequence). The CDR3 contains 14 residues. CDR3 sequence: CASSNRGPTDTQYF. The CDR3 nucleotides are TGTGCCAGCAGCAACAGGGGTCCCACAGATACGCAGTATTTT.

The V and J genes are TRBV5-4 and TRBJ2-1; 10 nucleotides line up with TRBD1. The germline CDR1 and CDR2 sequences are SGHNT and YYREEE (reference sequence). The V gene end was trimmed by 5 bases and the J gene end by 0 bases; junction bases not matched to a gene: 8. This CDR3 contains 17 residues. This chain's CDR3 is CASRSGQGSYSYNEQFF. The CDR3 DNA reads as TGTGCCAGCAGATCGGGACAGGGGTCCTACTCCTACAATGAGCAGTTCTTC.

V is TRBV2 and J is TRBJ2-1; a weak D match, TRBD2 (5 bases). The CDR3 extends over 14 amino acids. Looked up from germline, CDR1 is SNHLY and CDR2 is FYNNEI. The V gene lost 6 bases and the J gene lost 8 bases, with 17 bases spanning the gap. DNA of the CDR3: TGTGCCAGCAGGCAGAGAGCCGGGAAGTATGAGCAGTTCTTC. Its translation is CASRQRAGKYEQFF.

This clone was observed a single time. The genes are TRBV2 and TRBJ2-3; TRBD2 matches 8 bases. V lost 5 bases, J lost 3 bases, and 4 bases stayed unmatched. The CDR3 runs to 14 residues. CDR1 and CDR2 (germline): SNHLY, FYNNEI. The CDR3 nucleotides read TGTGCCAGCAGTCGGGAGGGCCGGACAGATACGCAGTATTTT. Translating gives CASSREGRTDTQYF.

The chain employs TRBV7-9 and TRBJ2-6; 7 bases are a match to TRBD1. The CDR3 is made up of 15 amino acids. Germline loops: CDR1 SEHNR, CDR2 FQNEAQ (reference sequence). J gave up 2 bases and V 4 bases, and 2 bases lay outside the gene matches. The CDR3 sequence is CASSSRGPGANVLTF. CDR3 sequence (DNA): TGTGCCAGCAGCTCAAGGGGGCCTGGGGCCAACGTCCTGACTTTC. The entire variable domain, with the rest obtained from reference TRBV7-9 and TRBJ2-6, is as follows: DTGVSQNPRHKITKRGQNVTFRCDPISEHNRLYWYRQTLGQGPEFLTYFQNEAQLEKSRLLSDRFSAERPKGSFSTLEIQRTEQGDSAMYLCASSSRGPGANVLTFGAGSRLTVL.

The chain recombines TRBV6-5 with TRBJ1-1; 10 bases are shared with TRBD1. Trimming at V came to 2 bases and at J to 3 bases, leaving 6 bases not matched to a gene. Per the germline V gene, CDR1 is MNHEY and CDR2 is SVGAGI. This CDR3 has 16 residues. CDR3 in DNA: TGTGCCAGCAGTTACACACGACAGGGGGCGTACACTGAAGCTTTCTTT. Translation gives CASSYTRQGAYTEAFF.

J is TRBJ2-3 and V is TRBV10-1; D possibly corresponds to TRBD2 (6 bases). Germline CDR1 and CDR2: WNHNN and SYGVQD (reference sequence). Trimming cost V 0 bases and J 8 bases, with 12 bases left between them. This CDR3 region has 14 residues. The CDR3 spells CASSESSSGATQYF. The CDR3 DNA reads TGCGCCAGCAGTGAGTCTAGTTCGGGAGCTACGCAGTATTTT.

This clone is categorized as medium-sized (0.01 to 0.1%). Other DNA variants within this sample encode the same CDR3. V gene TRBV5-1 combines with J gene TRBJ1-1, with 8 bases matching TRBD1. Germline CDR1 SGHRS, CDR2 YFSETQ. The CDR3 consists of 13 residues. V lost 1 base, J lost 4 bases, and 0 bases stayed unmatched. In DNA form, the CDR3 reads TGCGCCAGCAGCTTGACAGGGGGCACTGAAGCTTTCTTT. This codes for CASSLTGGTEAFF.

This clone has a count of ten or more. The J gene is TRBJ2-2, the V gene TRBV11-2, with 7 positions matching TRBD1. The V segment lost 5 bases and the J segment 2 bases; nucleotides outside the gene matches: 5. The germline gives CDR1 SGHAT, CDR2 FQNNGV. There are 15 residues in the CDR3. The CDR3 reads CASSIDRVNTGELFF. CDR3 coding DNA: TGTGCCAGCAGCATTGACAGGGTAAACACCGGGGAGCTGTTTTTT.

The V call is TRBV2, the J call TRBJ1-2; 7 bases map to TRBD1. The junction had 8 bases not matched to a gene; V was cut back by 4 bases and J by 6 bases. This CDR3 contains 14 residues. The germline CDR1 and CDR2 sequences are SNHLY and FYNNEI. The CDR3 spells CASSGDTGVNGYTF. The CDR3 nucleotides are TGTGCCAGCAGTGGAGATACAGGGGTTAATGGCTACACCTTC.